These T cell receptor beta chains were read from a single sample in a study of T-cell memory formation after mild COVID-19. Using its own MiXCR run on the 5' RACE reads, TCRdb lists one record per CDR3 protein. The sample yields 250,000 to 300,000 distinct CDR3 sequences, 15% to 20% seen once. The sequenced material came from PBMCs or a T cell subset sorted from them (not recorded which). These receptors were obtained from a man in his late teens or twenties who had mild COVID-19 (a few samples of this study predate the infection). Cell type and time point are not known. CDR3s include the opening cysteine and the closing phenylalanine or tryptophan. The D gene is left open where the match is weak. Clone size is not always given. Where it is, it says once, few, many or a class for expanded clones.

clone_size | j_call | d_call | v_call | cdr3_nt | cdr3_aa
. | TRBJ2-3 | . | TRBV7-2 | TGTGCCAGCAGCCGAAGTTACTTAAGCACAGATACGCAGTATTTT | CASSRSYLSTDTQYF
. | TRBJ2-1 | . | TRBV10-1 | TGCGCCAGCAGTGTAGGGAACGGGGCCCGTGGGGATGAGCAGTTCTTC | CASSVGNGARGDEQFF
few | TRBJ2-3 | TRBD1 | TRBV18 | TGTGCCAGCTCACCATTCGACAGGGACCGACCAGATACGCAGTATTTT | CASSPFDRDRPDTQYF
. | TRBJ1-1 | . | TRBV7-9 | TGTGCCAGCAGCTCAACGAACACTGAAGCTTTCTTT | CASSSTNTEAFF
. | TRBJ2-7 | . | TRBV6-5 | TGTGCCAGCAGTTCTCTCAGTTCCTACGAGCAGTACTTC | CASSSLSSYEQYF
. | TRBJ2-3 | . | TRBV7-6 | TGTGCCAGCAGCAATCGGGCGGCAGATACGCAGTATTTT | CASSNRAADTQYF
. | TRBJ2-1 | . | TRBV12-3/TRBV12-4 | TGTGCCAGCAACCGTGGGAGCGATGAGCAGTTCTTC | CASNRGSDEQFF
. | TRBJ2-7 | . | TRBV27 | TGTGCCAGCAGTCTAACACAGGCGTTGGAGCAGTACTTC | CASSLTQALEQYF
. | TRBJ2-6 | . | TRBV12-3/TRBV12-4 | TGTGCCAGCAGTTTTCCGTGGGACGACGTCTCTGGGGCCAACGTCCTGACTTTC | CASSFPWDDVSGANVLTF
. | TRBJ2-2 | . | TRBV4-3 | TGCGCCAGCAGCCAGCCCGGGACATCCGGGGAGCTGTTTTTT | CASSQPGTSGELFF
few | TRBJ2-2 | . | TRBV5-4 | TGTGCCAGCAGCGCGTCGTTACAGGGAGGGTACACCGGGGAGCTGTTTTTT | CASSASLQGGYTGELFF
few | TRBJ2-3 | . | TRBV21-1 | TGTCGGGCAGCAGGACGGGGGATGGGAGATACGCAGTATTTT | CRAAGRGMGDTQYF
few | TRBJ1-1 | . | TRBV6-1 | TGTGCCAGCAGTGCTGGCCCGAAAGCGGCTTTCTTT | CASSAGPKAAFF
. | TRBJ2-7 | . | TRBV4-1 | TGCGCCAGCAGCCAAGATGTGGCAGTCTCCTACGAGCAGTACTTC | CASSQDVAVSYEQYF
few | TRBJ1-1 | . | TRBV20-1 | TGCAGTGCGACACAGGGACTTGACACTGAAGCTTTCTTT | CSATQGLDTEAFF
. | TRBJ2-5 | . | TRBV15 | TGTGCCACCAGCAAGTACGAACGGCAAGAGACCCAGTACTTC | CATSKYERQETQYF
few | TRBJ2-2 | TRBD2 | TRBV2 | TGTGCCAGCAGTCGGGACTACCAGACCGGGGAGCTGTTTTTT | CASSRDYQTGELFF
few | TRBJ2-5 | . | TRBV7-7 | TGTGCTAGCAGCTTTGGTTTCTCGGAGACCCAGTACTTC | CASSFGFSETQYF
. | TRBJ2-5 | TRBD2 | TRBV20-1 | TGCAGTGCCATTTCTAGCGGGGGTACCTCAGAGACCCAGTACTTC | CSAISSGGTSETQYF
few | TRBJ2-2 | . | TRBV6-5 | TGTGCCAGTCAGTCCGACACCGGGGAGCTGTTTTTT | CASQSDTGELFF
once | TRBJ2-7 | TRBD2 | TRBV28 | TGTGCCAGCGGGGGGGTCAACCCCTACGAGCAGTACTTC | CASGGVNPYEQYF
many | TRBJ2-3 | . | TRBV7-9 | TGTGCCAGCAGCAGGGATACGCAGTATTTT | CASSRDTQYF
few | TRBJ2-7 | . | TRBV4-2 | TGTGCCAGCAGCCAAGATCCGGCGGCAGACTTCTACGAGCAGTACTTC | CASSQDPAADFYEQYF
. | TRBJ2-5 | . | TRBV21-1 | TGTGCCAGCAGCAACTGGTCGGTGCCCAAAGAGGAGACCCAGTACTTC | CASSNWSVPKEETQYF
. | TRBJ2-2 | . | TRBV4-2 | TGTGCCAGCAGCCCTAAATTTCCGCCGGGCACCGGGGAGCTGTTTTTT | CASSPKFPPGTGELFF
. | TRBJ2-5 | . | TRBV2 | TGTGCCAGCAGTGATGAAGCGCAGACCCAGTACTTC | CASSDEAQTQYF
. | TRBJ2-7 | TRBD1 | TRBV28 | TGTGCCAGCAGTTTCCCAGGGGGTTTCCACTACGAGCAGTACTTC | CASSFPGGFHYEQYF
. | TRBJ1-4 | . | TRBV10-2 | TGCGCCACCATGGGTGAAAAACTGTTTTTT | CATMGEKLFF
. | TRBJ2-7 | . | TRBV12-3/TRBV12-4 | TGTGCCAGCAGTCTGTGGGGGGTTTCCAGCCACGAGCAGTACTTC | CASSLWGVSSHEQYF
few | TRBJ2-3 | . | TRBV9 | TGTGCCAGCAGCGTGGGGGGAGGAACCACAGATACGCAGTATTTT | CASSVGGGTTDTQYF
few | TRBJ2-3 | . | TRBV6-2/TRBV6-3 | TGTGCCAGCAGTTTCGTGGGGAGTACGCAGTATTTT | CASSFVGSTQYF
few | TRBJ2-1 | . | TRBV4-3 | TGCGCCAGCAGCCAAGAACCGGGGATTATTTACAATGAGCAGTTCTTC | CASSQEPGIIYNEQFF
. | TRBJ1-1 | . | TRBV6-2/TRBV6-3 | TGTGCCAGCAGTTACGTGCTGAACACTGAAGCTTTCTTT | CASSYVLNTEAFF
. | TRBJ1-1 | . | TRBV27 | TGTGCCAGCAGTTCCCCGAATGACAGATCTGAAGCTTTCTTT | CASSSPNDRSEAFF
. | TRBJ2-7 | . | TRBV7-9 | TGTGCCAGCATCGGGGGAGGCAACGAGCAGTACTTC | CASIGGGNEQYF
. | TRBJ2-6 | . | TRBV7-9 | TGTGCCAGCAGACCAGGAGGGGGGAAAGGCTCTGGGGCCAACGTCCTGACTTTC | CASRPGGGKGSGANVLTF
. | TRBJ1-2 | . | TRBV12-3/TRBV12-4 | TGTGCCAGCAGTGTGGACGGCCTGGGCTACACCTTC | CASSVDGLGYTF
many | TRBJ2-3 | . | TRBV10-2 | TGCGCCACTGCAACTAGTCACCTCACAGATACGCAGTATTTT | CATATSHLTDTQYF
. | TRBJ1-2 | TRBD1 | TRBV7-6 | TGTGCCAGCAGCTCCGTTCAGGACAGGGGGCATGGCTACACCTTC | CASSSVQDRGHGYTF
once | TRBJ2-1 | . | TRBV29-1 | TGCAGCGTTTGGTCCGGGACCCCGTTCTTC | CSVWSGTPFF
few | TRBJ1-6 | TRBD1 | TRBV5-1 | TGCGCCAGCAGCAGGGGGCAGGGGAGCTCCTATAATTCACCCCTCCACTTT | CASSRGQGSSYNSPLHF
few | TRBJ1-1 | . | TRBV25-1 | TGTGCCAGCAGGGAAGGGGTCACTGAAGCTTTCTTT | CASREGVTEAFF
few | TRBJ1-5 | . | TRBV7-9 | TGTGCCAGCAGCTTAGAGGGGGGAGCCCAGCATTTT | CASSLEGGAQHF
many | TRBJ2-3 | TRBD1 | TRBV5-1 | TGCGCCAGCCGGGACAGGGCTATCGCAGATACGCAGTATTTT | CASRDRAIADTQYF
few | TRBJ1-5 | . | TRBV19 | TGTGCCAGTAAGCGGTCCAGGGCCGGTGATCAGCCCCAGCATTTT | CASKRSRAGDQPQHF
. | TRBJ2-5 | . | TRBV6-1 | TGTGCCAGCAGTGAAGGTGCAGACCATGAGACCCAGTACTTC | CASSEGADHETQYF
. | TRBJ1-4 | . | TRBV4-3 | TGCGCCAGCAGCCGGATGACGGGAACTAATGAAAAACTGTTTTTT | CASSRMTGTNEKLFF
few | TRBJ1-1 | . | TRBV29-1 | TGCAGCACGAGGGCTGGATGGGGGATGAACACTGAAGCTTTCTTT | CSTRAGWGMNTEAFF
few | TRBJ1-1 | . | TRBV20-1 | TGCAGTGCTAGAGATAGGAGCGGGGGGAACACTGAAGCTTTCTTT | CSARDRSGGNTEAFF
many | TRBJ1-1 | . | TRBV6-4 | TGTGCCAGCAAAGCACAGGAGGAAGGGGCCGCTGAAGCTTTCTTT | CASKAQEEGAAEAFF
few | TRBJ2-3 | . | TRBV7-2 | TGTGCCAGCAGCTTGAGCCTAGAGGGAGATACGCAGTATTTT | CASSLSLEGDTQYF
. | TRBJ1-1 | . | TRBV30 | TGTGCCTGGAGTCCCTTGTTGGTGCCTTTCTTT | CAWSPLLVPFF
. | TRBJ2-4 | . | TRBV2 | TGTGCCAGCAGTGGGGGGGCCAAAAACATTCAGTACTTC | CASSGGAKNIQYF
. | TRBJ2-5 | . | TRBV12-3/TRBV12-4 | TGTGCCAGCAGTTTGGGGCCGTTCGGGAAGACCCAGTACTTC | CASSLGPFGKTQYF